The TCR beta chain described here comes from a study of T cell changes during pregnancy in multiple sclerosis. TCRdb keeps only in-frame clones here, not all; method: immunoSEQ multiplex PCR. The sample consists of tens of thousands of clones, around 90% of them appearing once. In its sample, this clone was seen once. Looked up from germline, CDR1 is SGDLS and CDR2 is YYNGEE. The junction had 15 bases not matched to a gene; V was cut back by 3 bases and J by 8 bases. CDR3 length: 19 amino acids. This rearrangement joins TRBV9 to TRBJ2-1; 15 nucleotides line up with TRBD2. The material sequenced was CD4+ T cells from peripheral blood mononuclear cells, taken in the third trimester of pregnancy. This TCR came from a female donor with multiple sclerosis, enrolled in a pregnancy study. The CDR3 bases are TGTGCCAGCAGCGGCCTCACCGGGACTAGCGGGGGGTCTCCCGATGAGCAGTTCTTC. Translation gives CASSGLTGTSGGSPDEQFF.